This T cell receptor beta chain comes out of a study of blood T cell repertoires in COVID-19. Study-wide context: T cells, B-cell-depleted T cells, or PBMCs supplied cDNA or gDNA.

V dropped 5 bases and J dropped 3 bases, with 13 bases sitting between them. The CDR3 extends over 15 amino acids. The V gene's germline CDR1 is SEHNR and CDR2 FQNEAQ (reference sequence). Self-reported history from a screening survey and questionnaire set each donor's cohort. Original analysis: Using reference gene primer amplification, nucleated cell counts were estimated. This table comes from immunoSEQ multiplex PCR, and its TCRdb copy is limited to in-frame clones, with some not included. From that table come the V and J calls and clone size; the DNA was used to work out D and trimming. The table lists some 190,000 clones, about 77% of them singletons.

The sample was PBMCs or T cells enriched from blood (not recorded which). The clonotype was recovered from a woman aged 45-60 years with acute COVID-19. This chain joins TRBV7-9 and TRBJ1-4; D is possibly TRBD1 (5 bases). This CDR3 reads CASSPTGGANEKLFF. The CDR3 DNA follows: TGTGCCAGCAGCCCAACGGGGGGAGCTAATGAAAAACTGTTTTTT.